This T cell receptor (beta chain) was observed in a study of blood T cells in healthy people across ages. General observations from the study: Roughly linear age-related decline in beta diversity appeared, significant by age approximately 41.

Germline CDR1 is MNHEY and CDR2 is SVGEGT. Trimming took 0 bases from V and 10 from J, leaving 12 bases between them. The CDR3 runs 13 residues. Note on this clonotype: The antigen remains undetermined.

The second PCR ran roughly 7 to 12 cycles with a sample-barcoded 5' primer and J-beta primers. A template-switch adaptor containing 12 random nucleotides labeled each cDNA molecule. TCRdb itself ran the 5' RACE reads through MiXCR, one entry per CDR3 protein. Of 450,000 to 700,000 distinct CDR3 sequences detected, 27% appear once; the ten largest clones hold approximately 17%. The TCR was taken from a woman aged 70-85 years in good health. The sample was blood. V and J are TRBV6-2 or TRBV6-3 and TRBJ1-1; D gene unclear. The CDR3 protein is CASSYSGDRGAFF. CDR3 DNA sequence: TGTGCCAGCAGTTACTCTGGGGATAGAGGAGCTTTCTTT.